These 13 T cell receptor beta chains originate from one sample sequenced in a study of blood T cell repertoires in COVID-19. Using immunoSEQ multiplex PCR, the repertoire was profiled, and TCRdb retains in-frame clones only, with some absent. Of over 150,000 clones in the sample, more than 75% were seen once. Sequenced sample: peripheral blood. All receptors come from an elderly woman with COVID-19, enrolled during active disease.

As regards this clone: Within the sample, other DNA sequences also encode this same CDR3. The genes are TRBV11-2 and TRBJ1-1; D remains ambiguous. Germline lookup yields CDR1 SGHAT and CDR2 FQNNGV. This CDR3 is built from 13 residues. V dropped 2 bases and J dropped 1 base, with 5 bases sitting between them. The CDR3 reads CASSLRENTEAFF. The CDR3 DNA is TGTGCCAGCAGCTTACGCGAGAACACTGAAGCTTTCTTT.

V gene TRBV27 combines with J gene TRBJ2-2; D is perhaps TRBD1 (5 bases). There are 14 residues in the CDR3. Germline CDR1 MNHEY, CDR2 SMNVEV (reference sequence). The V and J ends lost 6 bases and 2 bases respectively, with 10 bases between them. This chain's CDR3 is CASRVDRNTGELFF. The CDR3 bases are TGTGCCAGCAGGGTAGACAGAAACACCGGGGAGCTGTTTTTT.

The chain joins TRBV28 to TRBJ2-7; weak D call: TRBD2 (6 bases). Trimming cost V 10 bases and J 2 bases, with 18 bases left between them. The CDR3 contains 14 residues. From germline, CDR1 is MDHEN and CDR2 SYDVKM. The CDR3 loop reads CATFSEGGAYEQYF. The CDR3 DNA reads as TGTGCCACCTTTTCGGAGGGCGGGGCCTACGAGCAGTACTTC. Full variable domain (outside the CDR3, taken from reference TRBV28 and TRBJ2-7): DVKVTQSSRYLVKRTGEKVFLECVQDMDHENMFWYRQDPGLGLRLIYFSYDVKMKEKGDIPEGYSVSREKKERFSLILESASTNQTSMYLCATFSEGGAYEQYFGPGTRLTVT.

This clone was observed once. This chain links TRBV7-2 with TRBJ1-5; a possible D gene is TRBD1 (6 bases). Germline CDR1 is SGHTA and CDR2 is FQGNSA. Trimming removed 5 bases from V and 4 bases from J, with 12 bases in between. This CDR3 is 14 amino acids long. The CDR3 here is CASSGTPGNQPQHF. CDR3 DNA sequence: TGTGCCAGCAGCGGGACACCGGGTAATCAGCCCCAGCATTTT.

V gene TRBV28 combines with J gene TRBJ1-2; 9 nucleotides agree with TRBD1. The ends lost 9 bases at V and 5 bases at J; junction bases unmatched: 7. CDR3 length equals 13 residues. Germline lookup yields CDR1 MDHEN and CDR2 SYDVKM. DNA of the CDR3: TGTGCCAGTAGGACAGGGGAATTGTATGGCTACACCTTC. Translating it yields CASRTGELYGYTF.

The chain is built from TRBV19 and TRBJ2-4; 11 nucleotides agree with TRBD2. V was clipped by 4 bases and J by 12 bases; unmatched bases: 5. Per the germline V gene, CDR1 is LNHDA and CDR2 is SQIVND (reference sequence). This CDR3 has 13 residues. CDR3 region: CASSRTSGLSQYF. The CDR3 coding sequence is TGTGCCAGTAGTAGGACTAGCGGGCTCAGTCAGTACTTC.

The chain has TRBV5-6 and TRBJ1-4; tentatively, D is TRBD1 (6 bases). Per germline, CDR1 SGHDT and CDR2 YYEEEE. The V end was cut by 0 bases, the J end by 8 bases, with 8 bases between. This CDR3 is built from 13 residues. CDR3 in amino acids: CASSLERGEKLFF. In DNA form, the CDR3 reads TGTGCCAGCAGCTTGGAGAGGGGGGAAAAACTGTTTTTT.

The genes are TRBV11-2 and TRBJ1-1; D might be TRBD1 (5 bases). Germline V gives CDR1 SGHAT, CDR2 FQNNGV. V lost 6 bases and J lost 4, with 18 bases in between. The CDR3 covers 15 residues. CDR3 in amino acids: CASSSIAGGGTEAFF. The CDR3 coding sequence is TGTGCCAGCAGTTCCATCGCCGGGGGGGGCACTGAAGCTTTCTTT.

This chain joins TRBV5-1 and TRBJ2-5; 9 bases line up with TRBD2. The CDR3 length is 15 residues. Germline trimming cut 0 bases from V and 5 bases from J; bases unmatched to any gene: 5. The V gene's germline CDR1 is SGHRS and CDR2 YFSETQ. CDR3 coding DNA: TGCGCCAGCAGCTTGGATGGGAGCGGGGGGGAGACCCAGTACTTC. Its translation is CASSLDGSGGETQYF.

This clone was observed a handful of times. This rearrangement joins TRBV7-9 to TRBJ1-2; D is undetermined. The V gene lost 2 bases and the J gene lost 1 base, with 8 bases spanning the gap. CDR1 and CDR2 (germline): SEHNR, FQNEAQ (reference sequence). The CDR3 covers 14 residues. This CDR3 is CASSLMAGNYGYTF. CDR3 DNA sequence: TGTGCCAGCAGCTTAATGGCGGGTAACTATGGCTACACCTTC.

The J gene is TRBJ2-5, the V gene TRBV28; D is unresolved. Germline CDR1 is MDHEN and CDR2 is SYDVKM. Trimming cost V 2 bases and J 5 bases, with 12 bases left between them. The CDR3 is made up of 14 amino acids. The chain's CDR3 is CASSLNSLFETQYF. In DNA form, the CDR3 reads TGTGCCAGCAGTTTAAACAGCTTGTTCGAGACCCAGTACTTC.

In DNA, the CDR3 is TGTGCCAGCAGCCCGGATAGGGACAGGGTGAATTCACCCCTCCACTTT. Translated: CASSPDRDRVNSPLHF. The chain has TRBV5-6 and TRBJ1-6; the match to TRBD1 covers 9 bases. The germline V gene encodes CDR1 SGHDT and CDR2 YYEEEE. This CDR3 is 16 amino acids long. V was clipped by 4 bases and J by 7 bases; unmatched bases: 9.

This chain connects TRBV25-1 to TRBJ1-2; no clear D gene. The germline V and J ends were trimmed by 6 bases and 7 bases, with 12 bases remaining between them. The CDR3 is made up of 12 amino acids. The germline CDR1 and CDR2 sequences are MGHDK and SYGVNS. The CDR3 nucleotides read TGTGCCAGCAGGAGCCAAGCAGGTGGCTACACCTTC. Protein: CASRSQAGGYTF.